The clone carrying this TCR beta chain was counted many times. Its matching antigen is unknown. RNA transcripts yielded amplified TCR beta CDR3 regions. First-round RT-PCR used HTBI primers; second-round multiplex PCR followed. One entry per CDR3 protein, called by TCRdb with MiXCR from the multiplex PCR reads. The sample shows approximately 160,000 distinct CDR3 sequences, 30% to 45% of them seen only once. The data stem from a study of Graves' ophthalmopathy and Graves' hyperthyroidism. The authors used Ficoll-Paque density gradient centrifugation to separate PBMCs. The input was approximately 10 ml of fresh peripheral blood. Trimming shortened V by 3 bases and J by 3 bases, and 14 bases separated the two germline ends. Germline V CDR1 and CDR2: ENHRY, SYGVKD. The CDR3 sequence is 15 residues long. The study, taken as a whole, reports: Detected in blood as well were most expanded thyroid clonotypes with frequency above 0.001.

The TCR was taken from a man between 25 and 39 years old with Graves' ophthalmopathy. The sequenced material came from peripheral blood. The V call is TRBV10-3, the J call TRBJ1-1, with a weak D call TRBD1 (6 bases). DNA of the CDR3: TGTGCCATCAGTGACAAAGGGGGAGCGGACACTGAAGCTTTCTTT. Translation gives CAISDKGGADTEAFF.